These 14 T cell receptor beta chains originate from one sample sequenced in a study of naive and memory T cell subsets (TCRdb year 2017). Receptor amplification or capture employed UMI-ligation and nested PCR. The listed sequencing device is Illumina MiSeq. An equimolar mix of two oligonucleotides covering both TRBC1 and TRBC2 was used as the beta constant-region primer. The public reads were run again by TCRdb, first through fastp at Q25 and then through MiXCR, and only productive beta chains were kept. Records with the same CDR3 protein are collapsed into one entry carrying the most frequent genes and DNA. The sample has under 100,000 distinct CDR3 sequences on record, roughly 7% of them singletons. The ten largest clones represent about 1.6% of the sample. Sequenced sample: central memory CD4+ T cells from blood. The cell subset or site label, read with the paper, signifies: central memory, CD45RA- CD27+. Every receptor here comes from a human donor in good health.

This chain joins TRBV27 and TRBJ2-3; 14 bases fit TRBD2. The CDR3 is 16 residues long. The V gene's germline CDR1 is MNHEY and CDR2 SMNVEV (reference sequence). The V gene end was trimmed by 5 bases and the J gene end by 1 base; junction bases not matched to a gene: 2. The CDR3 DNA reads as TGTGCCAGCAGTACGGGACTAGCGGGAGGCACAGATACGCAGTATTTT. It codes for CASSTGLAGGTDTQYF.

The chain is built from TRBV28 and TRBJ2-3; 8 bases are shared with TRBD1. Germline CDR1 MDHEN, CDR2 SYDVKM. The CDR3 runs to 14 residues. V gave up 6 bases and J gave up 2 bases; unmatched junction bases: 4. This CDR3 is CASRGQANTDTQYF. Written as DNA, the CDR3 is TGTGCCAGCAGGGGACAGGCCAACACAGATACGCAGTATTTT.

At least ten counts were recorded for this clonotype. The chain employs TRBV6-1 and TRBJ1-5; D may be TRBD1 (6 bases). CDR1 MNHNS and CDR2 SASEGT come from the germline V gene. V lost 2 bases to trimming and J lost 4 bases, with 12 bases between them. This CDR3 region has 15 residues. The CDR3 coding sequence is TGTGCCAGCAGTGAACGTAAGGGGGGGAATCAGCCCCAGCATTTT. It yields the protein CASSERKGGNQPQHF.

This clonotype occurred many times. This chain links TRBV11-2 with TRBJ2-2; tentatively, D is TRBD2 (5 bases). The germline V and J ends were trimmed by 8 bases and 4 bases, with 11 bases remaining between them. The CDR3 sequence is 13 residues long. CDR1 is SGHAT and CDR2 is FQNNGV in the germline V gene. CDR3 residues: CASYGVRTGELFF. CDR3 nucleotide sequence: TGTGCCAGCTACGGGGTGCGCACCGGGGAGCTGTTTTTT. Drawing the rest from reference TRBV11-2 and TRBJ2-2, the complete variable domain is EAGVAQSPRYKIIEKRQSVAFWCNPISGHATLYWYQQILGQGPKLLIQFQNNGVVDDSQLPKDRFSAERLKGVDSTLKIQPAKLEDSAVYLCASYGVRTGELFFGEGSRLTVL.

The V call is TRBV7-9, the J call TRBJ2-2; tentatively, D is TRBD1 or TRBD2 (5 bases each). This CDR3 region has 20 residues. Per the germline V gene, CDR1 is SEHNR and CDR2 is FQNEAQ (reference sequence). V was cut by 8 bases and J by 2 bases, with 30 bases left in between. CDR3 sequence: CASWIRVTVGADGNTGELFF. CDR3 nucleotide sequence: TGTGCCAGCTGGATCAGAGTGACAGTCGGAGCGGATGGCAACACCGGGGAGCTGTTTTTT.

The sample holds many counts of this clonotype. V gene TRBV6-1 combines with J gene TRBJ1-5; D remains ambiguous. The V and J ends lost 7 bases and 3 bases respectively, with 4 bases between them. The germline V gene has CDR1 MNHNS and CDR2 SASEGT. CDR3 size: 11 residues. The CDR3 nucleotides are TGTGCCAGCACTTCCAATCAGCCCCAGCATTTT. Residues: CASTSNQPQHF.

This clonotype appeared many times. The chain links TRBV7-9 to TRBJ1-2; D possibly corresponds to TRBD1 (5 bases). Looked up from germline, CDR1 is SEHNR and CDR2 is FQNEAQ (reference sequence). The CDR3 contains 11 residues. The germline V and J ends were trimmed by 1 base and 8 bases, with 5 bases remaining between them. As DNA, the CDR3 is TGTGCCAGCAGCTTAGGGGGCGGCTACACCTTC. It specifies CASSLGGGYTF.

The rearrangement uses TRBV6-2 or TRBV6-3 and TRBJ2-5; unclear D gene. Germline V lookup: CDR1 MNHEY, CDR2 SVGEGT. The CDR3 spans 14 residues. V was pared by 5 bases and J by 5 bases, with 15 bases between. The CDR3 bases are TGTGCCAGCAGTGGGGTGGCAACTTGGGAGACCCAGTACTTC. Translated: CASSGVATWETQYF.

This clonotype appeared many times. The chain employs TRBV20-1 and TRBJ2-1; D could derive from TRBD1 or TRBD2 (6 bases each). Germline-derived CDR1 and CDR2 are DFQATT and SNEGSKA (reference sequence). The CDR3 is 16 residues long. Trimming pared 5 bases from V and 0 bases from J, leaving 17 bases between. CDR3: CSAPPLRGASYNEQFF. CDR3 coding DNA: TGCAGTGCTCCCCCCCTGAGGGGGGCCTCCTACAATGAGCAGTTCTTC.

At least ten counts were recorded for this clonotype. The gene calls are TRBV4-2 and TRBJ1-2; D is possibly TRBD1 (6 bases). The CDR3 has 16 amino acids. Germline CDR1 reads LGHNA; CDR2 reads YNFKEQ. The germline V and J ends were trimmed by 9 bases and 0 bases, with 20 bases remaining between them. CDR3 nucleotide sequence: TGTGCCAGTTGCCCCCTCGGGGGGGCAGCTAACTATGGCTACACCTTC. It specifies CASCPLGGAANYGYTF.

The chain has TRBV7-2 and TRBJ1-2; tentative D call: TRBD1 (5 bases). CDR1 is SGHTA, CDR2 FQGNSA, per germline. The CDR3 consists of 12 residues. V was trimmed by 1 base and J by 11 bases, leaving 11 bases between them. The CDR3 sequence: CASSLVRSGYTF. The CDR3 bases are TGTGCCAGCAGCTTAGTGAGGTCAGGGTACACCTTC.

The CDR3 spells CSARMQVNTEAFF. CDR3 nucleotides: TGCAGTGCTAGAATGCAGGTGAACACTGAAGCTTTCTTT. This chain joins TRBV20-1 and TRBJ1-1, with no clear D. This CDR3 comprises 13 residues. Between the trimmed V and J ends, which lost 2 bases and 0 bases, there was a span of 7 bases. CDR1 is DFQATT and CDR2 is SNEGSKA in the germline V gene (reference sequence).

CDR3 protein: CSVAADGAEQFF. Here the CDR3 DNA reads TGCAGCGTTGCAGCTGACGGAGCTGAGCAGTTCTTC. The chain recombines TRBV29-1 with TRBJ2-1; D is ambiguous. The CDR3 is 12 residues long. The V end was cut by 4 bases, the J end by 9 bases, with 13 bases between. Germline values: CDR1 SQVTM, CDR2 ANQGSEA.

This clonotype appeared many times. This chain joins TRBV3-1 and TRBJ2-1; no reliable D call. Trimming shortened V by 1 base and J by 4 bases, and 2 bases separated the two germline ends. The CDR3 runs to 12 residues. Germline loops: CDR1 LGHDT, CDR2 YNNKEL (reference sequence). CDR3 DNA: TGTGCCAGCAGCCAAGTGTACAATGAGCAGTTCTTC. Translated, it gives CASSQVYNEQFF.